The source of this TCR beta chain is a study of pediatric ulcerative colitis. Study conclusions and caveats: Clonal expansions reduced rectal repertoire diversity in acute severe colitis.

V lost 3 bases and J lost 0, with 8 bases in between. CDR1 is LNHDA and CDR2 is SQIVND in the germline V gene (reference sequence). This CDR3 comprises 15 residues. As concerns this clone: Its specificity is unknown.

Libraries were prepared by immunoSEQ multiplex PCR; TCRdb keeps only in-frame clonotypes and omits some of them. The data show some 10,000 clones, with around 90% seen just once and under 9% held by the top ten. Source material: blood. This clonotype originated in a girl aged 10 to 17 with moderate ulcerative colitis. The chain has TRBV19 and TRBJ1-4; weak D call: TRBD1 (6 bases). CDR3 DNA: TGTGCCAGTAGTATTGGACAGACAACTAATGAAAAACTGTTTTTT. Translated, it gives CASSIGQTTNEKLFF.